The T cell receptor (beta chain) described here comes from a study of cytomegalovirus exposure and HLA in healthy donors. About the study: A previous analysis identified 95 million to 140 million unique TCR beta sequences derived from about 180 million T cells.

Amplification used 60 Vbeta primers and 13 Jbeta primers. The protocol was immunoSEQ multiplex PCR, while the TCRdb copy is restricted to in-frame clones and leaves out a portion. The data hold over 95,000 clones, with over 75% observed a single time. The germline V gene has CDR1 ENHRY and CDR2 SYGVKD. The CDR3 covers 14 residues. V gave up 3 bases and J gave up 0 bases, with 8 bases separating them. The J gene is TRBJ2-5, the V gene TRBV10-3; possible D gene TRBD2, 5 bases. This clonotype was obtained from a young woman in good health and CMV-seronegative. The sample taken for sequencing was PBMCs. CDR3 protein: CAISDEGYQETQYF. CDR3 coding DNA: TGTGCCATCAGTGACGAGGGATACCAAGAGACCCAGTACTTC.